This T cell receptor (beta chain) appears in the sequencing data of a study of T cells in Graves' hyperthyroidism and ophthalmopathy. Researchers amplified the TCR beta CDR3 regions from RNA transcripts. In the first-round RT-PCR of the TCR CDR3, the HTBI primer set was used. TCRdb recomputed calls from the multiplex PCR reads with MiXCR, one row per CDR3 protein. Of hundreds of thousands of distinct CDR3 sequences in the sample, roughly 25% were seen once. For this clonotype: Its antigen is not known.

Regarding the study as a whole: Most thyroid clonotypes expanded above 0.001 appeared in blood too. A model of 13 V-J pairs discriminated ophthalmopathy from stable hyperthyroidism.

The sequence was obtained from a middle-aged man with Graves' hyperthyroidism. Material for sequencing was blood.

In nucleotides, the CDR3 is TGCGCCAGCAGCACCGGGACAGCTAGTGGGGAGACCCAGTACTTC. Translation gives CASSTGTASGETQYF. The chain is built from TRBV5-1 and TRBJ2-5, with 7 nucleotides matching TRBD1. CDR1 and CDR2 (germline): SGHRS, YFSETQ. This CDR3 has 15 residues. V lost 4 bases to trimming and J lost 5 bases; unmatched junction nucleotides: 11.